One and the same sample provided the 23 T cell receptor beta chains below, sequenced in a study of T cell clonotyping in hematopoietic cell transplantation. TCRdb's copy holds only in-frame clones and misses some; the assay was immunoSEQ multiplex PCR. The sample comprises 12,000 to 15,000 clones, around 84% of which are singletons, and 9.5% to 15% rests with the top ten. This specimen consisted of PBMCs, obtained 100 days after allogeneic stem cell transplant. The receptors shown here come from a male patient aged 50 to 59 who had an allogeneic stem cell transplant from an unrelated donor, so T cells may come from the graft donor. Some clones in this sample may be carry-over from other donors' samples.

The rearrangement uses TRBV6-5 and TRBJ1-3; the D gene is possibly TRBD1 (6 bases). Germline CDR1 reads MNHEY; CDR2 reads SVGAGI. Trimming removed 4 bases from V and 0 bases from J, with 13 bases in between. This CDR3 comprises 16 residues. The CDR3 DNA sequence: TGTGCCAGCAGTTCCGGACAGCGCTACTCTGGAAACACCATATATTTT. Translation: CASSSGQRYSGNTIYF.

The genes are TRBV5-1 and TRBJ2-1; D is unclear. Between the trimmed V and J ends, which lost 1 base and 0 bases, there was a span of 17 bases. This CDR3 has 18 amino acids. Germline V gives CDR1 SGHRS, CDR2 YFSETQ. This CDR3 is CASSLITTRLSSYNEQFF. For the CDR3, the DNA is TGCGCCAGCAGCTTGATAACTACCCGTCTTAGCTCCTACAATGAGCAGTTCTTC.

Only a few counts were recorded for this clone. The chain uses TRBV6-5 and TRBJ2-3; D might be TRBD2 (6 bases). Germline values: CDR1 MNHEY, CDR2 SVGAGI. Trimming removed 7 bases from V and 5 bases from J, with 13 bases in between. The length of the CDR3 is 13 residues. CDR3 sequence: CASTRWGEDTQYF. The DNA for the CDR3 is TGTGCCAGCACCCGGTGGGGGGAAGATACGCAGTATTTT.

This sequence joins TRBV11-1 and TRBJ1-4; 8 nucleotides match TRBD1. The junction had 17 bases not matched to a gene; V was cut back by 3 bases and J by 5 bases. The CDR3 spans 19 residues. Germline CDR1 SGHAT, CDR2 FQDESV (reference sequence). The CDR3 is CASSLLTGAQPRGNEKLFF. The CDR3 DNA reads as TGTGCCAGCAGCTTGCTGACAGGGGCCCAGCCCCGCGGAAATGAAAAACTGTTTTTT.

This clone was seen only a few times. The chain is built from TRBV30 and TRBJ2-2, with 7 positions matching TRBD1. The CDR3 length is 18 residues. CDR1 and CDR2 from the germline V gene are GTSNPN and SVGIG (reference sequence). The V segment lost 0 bases and the J segment 4 bases; nucleotides outside the gene matches: 14. The chain's CDR3 is CAWSVWTGPREGTGELFF. CDR3 nucleotides: TGTGCCTGGAGTGTATGGACAGGCCCTCGCGAGGGCACCGGGGAGCTGTTTTTT.

This rearrangement joins TRBV7-9 to TRBJ1-2; D might be TRBD1 (5 bases). Germline CDR1 SEHNR, CDR2 FQNEAQ (reference sequence). The CDR3 runs 15 residues. Trimming stripped 5 bases from V and 4 bases from J, with 17 bases between. The CDR3 reads CASSPGGLPTYGYTF. The CDR3 nucleotides are TGTGCCAGCAGCCCGGGGGGACTTCCTACCTATGGCTACACCTTC.

There are a few counts of this clone. The V and J genes are TRBV25-1 and TRBJ1-4, with D unclear. The CDR3 contains 13 residues. V was trimmed by 2 bases and J by 7 bases, leaving 8 bases between them. The V gene's germline CDR1 is MGHDK and CDR2 SYGVNS. CDR3 region: CASSEGQVEKLFF. CDR3 sequence (DNA): TGTGCCAGCAGTGAAGGGCAGGTTGAAAAACTGTTTTTT.

The rearrangement links TRBV19 to TRBJ2-7; D is perhaps TRBD2 (6 bases). The CDR3 contains 13 residues. V lost 5 bases and J 3 bases, leaving 11 bases between the germline ends. Germline V CDR1 and CDR2: LNHDA, SQIVND (reference sequence). The CDR3 DNA is TGTGCCAGTAGTTATGGGGGGAGCTACGAGCAGTACTTC. This translates into CASSYGGSYEQYF.

The count of this clone is one. The chain links TRBV6-5 to TRBJ1-1, with 8 bases lining up with TRBD1. Germline-derived CDR1 and CDR2 are MNHEY and SVGAGI. Losses at the gene ends were 10 bases for V and 4 bases for J; bases not matched to a gene: 8. This CDR3 has 13 amino acids. The CDR3 DNA reads TGTGCCATCTCCGAAACAGGGGGCACTGAAGCTTTCTTT. Its translation is CAISETGGTEAFF.

The gene calls are TRBV5-1 and TRBJ1-3, with TRBD1 as a possible D gene (5 bases). Trimming shortened V by 4 bases and J by 0 bases, and 11 bases separated the two germline ends. Germline V gives CDR1 SGHRS, CDR2 YFSETQ. The CDR3 has 15 amino acids. In nucleotides, the CDR3 is TGCGCCAGCAGCCTTCGGGGCGACTCTGGAAACACCATATATTTT. Translation gives CASSLRGDSGNTIYF.

The V and J genes are TRBV27 and TRBJ2-7, with 8 bases matching TRBD1. This CDR3 is 14 amino acids long. J was trimmed by 6 bases and V by 2 bases; bases with no gene match: 6. The germline CDR1 and CDR2 sequences are MNHEY and SMNVEV (reference sequence). Here the CDR3 DNA reads TGTGCCAGCAGTTTAGGACAGGGCTTTCGCGAGCAGTACTTC. Its translation: CASSLGQGFREQYF.

This rearrangement joins TRBV5-6 to TRBJ2-3; TRBD2 agrees at 13 bases. The CDR3 contains 16 residues. Trimming cost V 0 bases and J 3 bases; bases outside gene matches: 1. Germline CDR1 is SGHDT and CDR2 is YYEEEE. The CDR3 DNA is TGTGCCAGCAGCTTGGTACTAGCGGGGGGGACAGATACGCAGTATTTT. This gives the protein CASSLVLAGGTDTQYF.

The V call is TRBV19, the J call TRBJ2-2; maybe TRBD2 (5 bases). V lost 5 bases to trimming and J lost 5 bases, with 15 bases between them. Per germline, CDR1 LNHDA and CDR2 SQIVND (reference sequence). CDR3 length: 15 amino acids. CDR3 DNA sequence: TGTGCCAGTAGTTATGAGGGAGTAGGGACCGGGGAGCTGTTTTTT. As protein: CASSYEGVGTGELFF.

The chain couples TRBV11-1 to TRBJ1-1; no definite D call. Trimming took off 2 bases at V and 1 base at J, with 2 bases between the two ends. The CDR3 has 12 amino acids. Germline V lookup: CDR1 SGHAT, CDR2 FQDESV (reference sequence). The CDR3 sequence is CASSLWNTEAFF. CDR3 DNA sequence: TGTGCCAGCAGCTTATGGAACACTGAAGCTTTCTTT.

The chain couples TRBV6-5 to TRBJ1-5; weak D call: TRBD1 (6 bases). CDR1 MNHEY and CDR2 SVGAGI come from the germline V gene. V lost 8 bases, J lost 7 bases, and 21 bases lay in between. The CDR3 has 15 residues. DNA for the CDR3: TGTGCCAGCGGTATTCAACAGGGCCGCGGACAGCCCCAGCATTTT. Translating it yields CASGIQQGRGQPQHF.

This chain links TRBV30 with TRBJ2-5, with D perhaps matching TRBD1 (5 bases). Germline V CDR1 and CDR2: GTSNPN, SVGIG (reference sequence). Trimming took 6 bases from V and 5 from J, leaving 16 bases between them. CDR3 length equals 13 residues. The CDR3 region has the DNA TGTGCCTGCACATCGATTGGGGCGGAGACCCAGTACTTC. Protein: CACTSIGAETQYF.

The V gene is TRBV13, the J gene TRBJ1-3; D gene ambiguous. The CDR3 extends over 14 amino acids. Germline V lookup: CDR1 PRHDT, CDR2 FYEKMQ (reference sequence). The V and J ends lost 3 bases and 0 bases respectively, with 6 bases between them. The CDR3 nucleotides read TGTGCCAGCAGCTTGGGTGTCTCTGGAAACACCATATATTTT. Translation gives CASSLGVSGNTIYF.

This chain links TRBV4-3 with TRBJ1-4, with 9 bases that match TRBD1. In germline, CDR1 is LGHNA, CDR2 YSLEER. The CDR3 spans 17 residues. The trim removed 0 bases at V and 7 bases at J, leaving 9 bases unmatched. DNA for the CDR3: TGCGCCAGCAGCCAAGAGCGGTTTGGGACAGGGTTTGAAAAACTGTTTTTT. This encodes CASSQERFGTGFEKLFF.

This chain connects TRBV25-1 to TRBJ2-5; 12 nucleotides align to TRBD1. Germline trimming cut 7 bases from V and 5 bases from J; bases unmatched to any gene: 14. This CDR3 comprises 17 residues. Germline V gives CDR1 MGHDK, CDR2 SYGVNS. CDR3 amino acids: CASNPPTGQGAAETQYF. The DNA of the CDR3 is TGTGCCAGCAACCCGCCAACGGGACAGGGGGCGGCGGAGACCCAGTACTTC.

The rearrangement joins TRBV7-9 to TRBJ2-5; tentative D call: TRBD2 (6 bases). Looked up from germline, CDR1 is SEHNR and CDR2 is FQNEAQ (reference sequence). The V gene lost 5 bases and the J gene lost 9 bases, with 10 bases spanning the gap. The CDR3 loop spans 11 amino acids. The CDR3 DNA reads as TGTGCCAGCAGCAATCGCGGGGCCCAGTACTTC. This translates into CASSNRGAQYF.

V gene TRBV27 combines with J gene TRBJ1-5; 12 bases line up with TRBD1. V trimming: 6 bases; J trimming: 2 bases; junction bases outside the gene matches: 2. The length of the CDR3 is 15 residues. The germline CDR1 and CDR2 sequences are MNHEY and SMNVEV (reference sequence). CDR3: CASRGTGGGNQPQHF. The CDR3 nucleotides read TGTGCCAGCAGGGGGACAGGGGGCGGCAATCAGCCCCAGCATTTT.

In regard to this clone: Other DNA sequences in this specimen translate into the identical CDR3. The chain carries TRBV7-3 and TRBJ2-7; D might be TRBD2 (5 bases). Trimming removed 3 bases from V and 3 bases from J, with 9 bases in between. The CDR3 extends over 13 amino acids. Looked up from germline, CDR1 is SGHTA and CDR2 is FQGTGA. CDR3 sequence (DNA): TGTGCCAGCAGCTTTGGCGGAGGCTACGAGCAGTACTTC. Residues: CASSFGGGYEQYF.

V and J are TRBV29-1 and TRBJ2-7; D is uncertain. Germline CDR1 and CDR2: SQVTM and ANQGSEA. This CDR3 is 10 amino acids long. Trimming stripped 4 bases from V and 5 bases from J, with 6 bases between. CDR3 in DNA: TGCAGCGTTGTTTCCCACGAGCAGTACTTC. This gives the protein CSVVSHEQYF.